Shown below are 22 T cell receptor beta chains from a single sample sequenced in a study of human T cells and chemical hapten exposure. The time point here: pre-sensitization, week 0. Stated treatment: therapeutic diphenylcyclopropenone sensitization with weekly scalp DPC. Each CDR3 protein is one row after TCRdb ran MiXCR on the RACE reads. The sample gives tens of thousands of distinct CDR3 sequences, about 8.9% of which show up once; roughly 3.5% is in the top ten. The sample was whole blood, taken in connection with sensitization to the hapten diphenylcyclopropenone (DPC). Source of these receptors: a woman aged 40 to 50 with alopecia areata. Some clones in this sample may be carry-over from other donors' samples.

This clonotype showed up just a few times. V usage is TRBV7-9 and J usage is TRBJ2-7; the match to TRBD2 covers 8 bases. The J segment lost 0 bases and the V segment lost 5 bases, leaving 6 bases of the junction unmatched. The germline V gene has CDR1 SEHNR and CDR2 FQNEAQ (reference sequence). CDR3 length equals 15 residues. The CDR3 sequence: CASSPREGSSYEQYF. The CDR3 nucleotides are TGTGCCAGCAGCCCCCGGGAGGGGAGCTCCTACGAGCAGTACTTC.

The chain carries TRBV20-1 and TRBJ2-1, with 9 nucleotides matching TRBD1. The CDR3 length is 16 residues. J gave up 7 bases and V 3 bases, and 13 bases lay outside the gene matches. Per germline, CDR1 DFQATT and CDR2 SNEGSKA (reference sequence). In nucleotides, the CDR3 is TGCAGTGCTAGTCCATACAGGGGGCGAGGGGAGAATGAGCAGTTCTTC. Translated, it gives CSASPYRGRGENEQFF.

This clonotype was recorded at least ten times. J is TRBJ2-3 and V is TRBV4-1; 12 nucleotides agree with TRBD2. From germline, CDR1 is MGHRA and CDR2 YSYEKL. This CDR3 has 17 residues. J gave up 6 bases and V 1 base, and 8 bases lay outside the gene matches. DNA for the CDR3: TGCGCCAGCAGCCAAGCCCCGCTAGCGGGGGGGCAGGATACGCAGTATTTT. Translation: CASSQAPLAGGQDTQYF.

The V gene is TRBV29-1, the J gene TRBJ2-7; D unresolved. The germline V and J ends were trimmed by 6 bases and 2 bases, with 8 bases remaining between them. CDR1 and CDR2 from the germline V gene are SQVTM and ANQGSEA. The CDR3 length is 11 residues. CDR3 nucleotide sequence: TGCAGCGTCGGGTTAACCTACGAGCAGTACTTC. This codes for CSVGLTYEQYF.

The chain links TRBV9 to TRBJ2-5; TRBD1 agrees at 7 bases. The V and J ends lost 4 bases and 5 bases, in that order; junction bases with no gene match: 11. The germline V gene has CDR1 SGDLS and CDR2 YYNGEE. The CDR3 consists of 15 residues. This CDR3 is CASSNTGTVHETQYF. CDR3 nucleotides: TGTGCCAGCAGCAATACCGGGACAGTCCACGAGACCCAGTACTTC.

The chain employs TRBV6-5 and TRBJ1-2, with TRBD1 matching over 8 bases. Trimming cost V 2 bases and J 7 bases; bases outside gene matches: 15. This CDR3 has 17 residues. CDR1 and CDR2 from the germline V gene are MNHEY and SVGAGI. The CDR3 DNA sequence: TGTGCCAGCAGTTACGAAATATCAGGACAGGGAAAGGTTGGCTACACCTTC. Its protein product is CASSYEISGQGKVGYTF.

V is TRBV7-9 and J is TRBJ1-1; the D gene is possibly TRBD1 (5 bases). From germline, CDR1 is SEHNR and CDR2 FQNEAQ (reference sequence). Trimming took off 6 bases at V and 2 bases at J, with 10 bases between the two ends. CDR3 size: 13 residues. CDR3: CASRRDGNTEAFF. Here the CDR3 DNA reads TGTGCCAGCAGGAGGGACGGCAACACTGAAGCTTTCTTT.

This clonotype appeared many times. The rearrangement links TRBV20-1 to TRBJ2-3, with D possibly matching TRBD2 (5 bases). This CDR3 is 13 amino acids long. The germline V gene encodes CDR1 DFQATT and CDR2 SNEGSKA (reference sequence). V dropped 4 bases and J dropped 0 bases, with 8 bases sitting between them. In DNA form, the CDR3 reads TGCAGTGCTACCGGGGTTAGCACAGATACGCAGTATTTT. Protein sequence: CSATGVSTDTQYF.

This clonotype was found many times. The rearrangement uses TRBV24-1 and TRBJ2-3, with TRBD2 matching over 13 bases. The CDR3 has 19 amino acids. Germline CDR1 KGHDR, CDR2 SFDVKD. The V and J ends lost 3 bases and 3 bases, in that order; junction bases with no gene match: 11. In DNA, the CDR3 is TGTGCCACCAGTGATCAGATCTCGACTAGCGGGGGGCCTACAGATACGCAGTATTTT. Translation: CATSDQISTSGGPTDTQYF.

V is TRBV7-8 and J is TRBJ2-2; 14 nucleotides agree with TRBD2. The CDR3 has 20 residues. Losses at the gene ends were 5 bases for V and 0 bases for J; bases not matched to a gene: 11. Germline V lookup: CDR1 SGHVS, CDR2 FQNEAQ. Written as DNA, the CDR3 is TGTGCCAGCAGCGGACGACTAGCGGGGGGGCGGGACGCGAACACCGGGGAGCTGTTTTTT. Translating gives CASSGRLAGGRDANTGELFF. Filled out from reference TRBV7-8 and TRBJ2-2, the complete variable domain reads GAGVSQSPRYKVAKRGQDVALRCDPISGHVSLFWYQQALGQGPEFLTYFQNEAQLDKSGLPSDRFFAERPEGSVSTLKIQRTQQEDSAVYLCASSGRLAGGRDANTGELFFGEGSRLTVL.

At least ten counts were recorded for this clonotype. The chain combines TRBV12-3 or TRBV12-4 with TRBJ1-5, with D uncertain. The CDR3 spans 14 residues. V lost 4 bases, J lost 0 bases, and 7 bases lay in between. The CDR3 loop is CASSYTPSNQPQHF. The DNA for the CDR3 is TGTGCCAGCAGTTATACCCCTAGCAATCAGCCCCAGCATTTT.

The gene calls are TRBV28 and TRBJ1-1; D is possibly TRBD1 (5 bases). The CDR3 loop spans 14 amino acids. Per germline, CDR1 MDHEN and CDR2 SYDVKM. With 7 bases removed from V and 4 bases from J, the gap between germline ends came to 16 bases. Here the CDR3 reads CASTLGVRGTEAFF. CDR3 DNA: TGTGCCAGCACCCTTGGGGTAAGGGGCACTGAAGCTTTCTTT.

The rearrangement uses TRBV7-2 and TRBJ1-1; possibly TRBD1 for D (6 bases). The CDR3 sequence is 16 residues long. Germline CDR1 is SGHTA and CDR2 is FQGNSA. The germline V and J ends were trimmed by 3 bases and 0 bases, with 14 bases remaining between them. CDR3 loop: CASSLGAGGMNTEAFF. CDR3 DNA: TGTGCCAGCAGCTTGGGGGCTGGGGGGATGAACACTGAAGCTTTCTTT. Looking up the rest from reference TRBV7-2 and TRBJ1-1 gives the full variable domain: GAGVSQSPSNKVTEKGKDVELRCDPISGHTALYWYRQSLGQGLEFLIYFQGNSAPDKSGLPSDRFSAERTGGSVSTLTIQRTQQEDSAVYLCASSLGAGGMNTEAFFGQGTRLTVV.

Ten or more counts support this clonotype. This chain joins TRBV4-1 and TRBJ1-1; TRBD1 might be the D (5 bases). Germline CDR1 MGHRA, CDR2 YSYEKL. V lost 0 bases and J 0 bases, leaving 11 bases between the germline ends. This CDR3 is built from 16 residues. CDR3 sequence (DNA): TGCGCCAGCAGCCAAGAAGGTGGGACGGTGAACACTGAAGCTTTCTTT. The encoded protein is CASSQEGGTVNTEAFF.

This clonotype was counted ten times or more. The chain carries TRBV7-8 and TRBJ1-1; D gene unclear. Looked up from germline, CDR1 is SGHVS and CDR2 is FQNEAQ. V was pared by 6 bases and J by 4 bases, with 24 bases between. This CDR3 is 17 amino acids long. CDR3 nucleotides: TGTGCCAGCAGTCCCACCTTCCGGGCCCGGGGTGGCACTGAAGCTTTCTTT. This sequence encodes CASSPTFRARGGTEAFF.

There are many counts of this clonotype. J is TRBJ1-2 and V is TRBV20-1; D call uncertain. V lost 6 bases and J 1 base, leaving 12 bases between the germline ends. This CDR3 is built from 13 residues. Per germline, CDR1 DFQATT and CDR2 SNEGSKA (reference sequence). CDR3 amino acids: CSAPPDFNYGYTF. DNA for the CDR3: TGCAGTGCCCCGCCGGATTTTAACTATGGCTACACCTTC.

This clonotype was recorded a few times. This chain joins TRBV9 and TRBJ1-1; tentative D call: TRBD1 (5 bases). Trimming removed 2 bases from V and 0 bases from J, with 23 bases in between. Germline V gives CDR1 SGDLS, CDR2 YYNGEE. The CDR3 is 19 residues long. CDR3 sequence: CASSVGSKGTLSVNTEAFF. CDR3 nucleotides: TGTGCCAGCAGCGTGGGGTCGAAGGGGACTCTTTCCGTGAACACTGAAGCTTTCTTT.

This clonotype has just a few counts. The rearrangement links TRBV4-2 to TRBJ2-3, with D hard to call. The germline V and J ends were trimmed by 0 bases and 5 bases, with 9 bases remaining between them. Germline CDR1 and CDR2: LGHNA and YNFKEQ. This CDR3 has 14 amino acids. This chain's CDR3 is CASSQDLGGDTQYF. The DNA for the CDR3 is TGTGCCAGCAGCCAAGATCTTGGTGGAGATACGCAGTATTTT.

The chain is built from TRBV7-9 and TRBJ2-1; 8 positions agree with TRBD1. Trimming cost V 3 bases and J 9 bases; bases outside gene matches: 7. Germline lookup yields CDR1 SEHNR and CDR2 FQNEAQ (reference sequence). The CDR3 sequence is 14 residues long. This CDR3 reads CASSLGTGSSEQFF. The CDR3 nucleotides read TGTGCCAGCAGCTTGGGGACAGGAAGTAGTGAGCAGTTCTTC.

This clonotype has at least ten counts. The V call is TRBV7-9, the J call TRBJ2-2; D may be TRBD1 or TRBD2 (6 bases each). This CDR3 has 16 amino acids. V lost 6 bases, J lost 3 bases, and 17 bases lay in between. Germline CDR1 is SEHNR and CDR2 is FQNEAQ (reference sequence). In DNA form, the CDR3 reads TGTGCCAGCAGACCCCCCATGGGGGGCGACACCGGGGAGCTGTTTTTT. Protein product: CASRPPMGGDTGELFF.

This clonotype has only a few counts. V gene TRBV29-1 combines with J gene TRBJ2-1, with D hard to call. The CDR3 has 13 amino acids. Trimming took 5 bases from V and 7 from J, leaving 15 bases between them. Germline CDR1 and CDR2: SQVTM and ANQGSEA. The CDR3 reads CSVSREARNEQFF. In DNA, the CDR3 is TGCAGCGTTTCTCGCGAGGCGCGGAATGAGCAGTTCTTC.

Many counts were recorded for this clonotype. The chain uses TRBV7-9 and TRBJ1-5; the match to TRBD1 covers 8 bases. This CDR3 has 17 residues. J gave up 2 bases and V 4 bases, and 10 bases lay outside the gene matches. Per germline, CDR1 SEHNR and CDR2 FQNEAQ (reference sequence). This CDR3 is CASSSGQGGRGNQPQHF. CDR3 nucleotide sequence: TGTGCCAGCAGCTCCGGACAGGGAGGAAGGGGCAATCAGCCCCAGCATTTT.